The 8 T cell receptor beta chains listed next were all sequenced from one sample in a study of shared T cell receptors in the human thymus. Clones were read by immunoSEQ multiplex PCR, and TCRdb kept only the in-frame ones, dropping some. The sample records some 400,000 clones, more than 85% being singletons. The sample comprised thymocytes. The origin of the receptors is a human donor.

The V call is TRBV5-4, the J call TRBJ2-5, with 8 bases aligning to TRBD1. Losses at the gene ends were 6 bases for V and 4 bases for J; bases not matched to a gene: 8. The CDR3 contains 14 residues. From germline, CDR1 is SGHNT and CDR2 YYREEE (reference sequence). The DNA for the CDR3 is TGTGCCAGCACCCCGTGGCAGGGGGCAGAGACCCAGTACTTC. It is translated as CASTPWQGAETQYF.

CDR3 in DNA: TGTGCCAGCCGGACTAGCGGGAGTAACCACGAGCAGTACTTC. This sequence encodes CASRTSGSNHEQYF. J is TRBJ2-7 and V is TRBV28, with TRBD2 matching over 13 bases. V shed 8 bases, J shed 5 bases, and the junction held 6 bases outside the gene matches. Germline CDR1 MDHEN, CDR2 SYDVKM. The CDR3 is 14 amino acids.

The rearrangement links TRBV7-9 to TRBJ2-1; 9 nucleotides align to TRBD1. V lost 4 bases to trimming and J lost 5 bases; unmatched junction nucleotides: 6. Germline V gene lookup returns CDR1 SEHNR and CDR2 FQNEAQ (reference sequence). This CDR3 comprises 15 residues. The CDR3 DNA is TGTGCCAGCAGCTCCGGGACAGGGCATCACAATGAGCAGTTCTTC. It encodes CASSSGTGHHNEQFF. Complete variable domain (other parts from reference TRBV7-9 and TRBJ2-1): DTGVSQNPRHKITKRGQNVTFRCDPISEHNRLYWYRQTLGQGPEFLTYFQNEAQLEKSRLLSDRFSAERPKGSFSTLEIQRTEQGDSAMYLCASSSGTGHHNEQFFGPGTRLTVL.

V gene TRBV5-1 combines with J gene TRBJ2-7; D possibly corresponds to TRBD1 (6 bases). CDR3 length equals 16 residues. Trimming took 3 bases from V and 2 from J, leaving 18 bases between them. Per the germline V gene, CDR1 is SGHRS and CDR2 is YFSETQ. CDR3 coding DNA: TGCGCCAGCAGCTCGCTTTGGGGGCGGAGCGCCTACGAGCAGTACTTC. Its protein is CASSSLWGRSAYEQYF.

The chain employs TRBV28 and TRBJ1-5, with a weak D call TRBD1 (5 bases). Trimming took off 7 bases at V and 2 bases at J, with 12 bases between the two ends. The CDR3 spans 14 residues. CDR1 is MDHEN, CDR2 SYDVKM, per germline. The CDR3 nucleotides are TGTGCCAGCAACTGCAGGGTTGGCAATCAGCCCCAGCATTTT. As protein: CASNCRVGNQPQHF.

The chain carries TRBV27 and TRBJ1-1, with no clear D. CDR3 length equals 18 residues. Trimming left V 6 bases short and J 0 bases short, with 23 bases between. Germline V gene data show CDR1 as MNHEY and CDR2 as SMNVEV (reference sequence). CDR3 residues: CASRRIPTATNMNTEAFF. CDR3 coding DNA: TGTGCCAGCAGGCGAATACCCACAGCCACAAACATGAACACTGAAGCTTTCTTT.

This chain connects TRBV14 to TRBJ2-1; tentatively, D is TRBD1 or TRBD2 (5 bases each). Trimming removed 8 bases at V and 5 bases at J, with 19 bases between. Germline values: CDR1 SGHDN, CDR2 FVKESK. This CDR3 spans 15 amino acids. Here the CDR3 reads CASGTGRAENNEQFF. The CDR3 bases are TGTGCCAGCGGGACCGGGCGGGCTGAAAACAATGAGCAGTTCTTC.

The rearrangement links TRBV27 to TRBJ2-3; perhaps TRBD2 as D (6 bases). CDR1 and CDR2 from the germline V gene are MNHEY and SMNVEV (reference sequence). Trimming pared 4 bases from V and 0 bases from J, leaving 23 bases between. This CDR3 contains 19 residues. DNA of the CDR3: TGTGCCAGCAGTTGGAGGGCACACCCTGTGCCTGGTAGCACAGATACGCAGTATTTT. Its protein is CASSWRAHPVPGSTDTQYF.